These T cell receptor beta chains were read from a single sample in a study of identical twins. TCRdb re-analysed the 5' RACE reads in MiXCR, keeping a single row per CDR3 protein. Among roughly 480,000 distinct CDR3 sequences, approximately 25% were seen once, and the ten largest hold around 3%. These data were also filed under a second study, of T cells expressing NK-cell markers.

The sequencing input was CD4+ T cells sorted from blood. Every receptor here comes from a woman younger than 35 in good health. The CDR3 runs from the conserved cysteine through the conserved F or W. The D gene is left open where the match is weak. Only some rows state a clone size, as once, few, many or a class for expanded clones.

V	J	D	size	DNA	CDR3
TRBV7-2	TRBJ1-5	-	many	TGTGCCAGCAGCTTAGAAAGCAATCAGCCCCAGCATTTT	CASSLESNQPQHF
TRBV7-9	TRBJ1-1	-	many	TGTGCCAGCAGCTTAAATGTGGCCCACACTGAAGCTTTCTTT	CASSLNVAHTEAFF
TRBV12-5	TRBJ2-1	-	-	TGTGCTAGTGGTTTGGGGGCCCATAGCTCCTACAATGAGCAGTTCTTC	CASGLGAHSSYNEQFF
TRBV3-1	TRBJ2-2	TRBD1	-	TGTGCCAGCAGCCAAGTTAGGGACAGGGAGAGAACCGGGGAGCTGTTTTTT	CASSQVRDRERTGELFF
TRBV29-1	TRBJ2-5	-	few	TGCAGCGTTCCGTGGACAGTTTTTCAAGAGACCCAGTACTTC	CSVPWTVFQETQYF
TRBV20-1	TRBJ2-4	-	many	TGCAGTGCTAGGGACAGCAAAGTAGCCAAAAACATTCAGTACTTC	CSARDSKVAKNIQYF
TRBV5-1	TRBJ2-5	TRBD2	-	TGCGCCAGCAGCTTGGAACTACTAGCGGGAGCAGAGACCCAGTACTTC	CASSLELLAGAETQYF
TRBV20-1	TRBJ1-6	TRBD1	medium-sized	TGCAGTACACCGTCGGGACAGGCGATTAATTCACCCCTCCACTTT	CSTPSGQAINSPLHF
TRBV7-3	TRBJ2-1	TRBD2	few	TGTGCCAGCAGCAATCAAGTAGCGGGGATCGATGAGCAGTTCTTC	CASSNQVAGIDEQFF
TRBV20-1	TRBJ2-5	-	-	TGCAGTGCTAGAGGGGAAGCAGGGGCCAGGGCCCAGTACTTC	CSARGEAGARAQYF
TRBV6-1	TRBJ1-2	-	few	TGTGCCAGCACCGAAATCCGGGGGCAAGGAGTCTATGGCTACACCTTC	CASTEIRGQGVYGYTF
TRBV21-1	TRBJ1-4	-	-	TGTGCCACCAACTCCACCGGACAGCCTAATGAAAAACTGTTTTTT	CATNSTGQPNEKLFF
TRBV5-1	TRBJ2-1	-	few	TGCGCCAGCGGGACTCCCGACCTAGAGCAGTTCTTC	CASGTPDLEQFF
TRBV12-3/TRBV12-4	TRBJ2-7	-	few	TGTGCCAGCAGTTTAGGGGCTCTCTACGAGCAGTACTTC	CASSLGALYEQYF
TRBV20-1	TRBJ2-7	TRBD2	-	TGCAGTGCTAGAGATCCACTAGCGGGAGAGTACGAGCAGTACTTC	CSARDPLAGEYEQYF
TRBV20-1	TRBJ2-7	TRBD2	few	TGCAGTGCTAGAACGCTAGCGGGAACCAACGAGCAGTACTTC	CSARTLAGTNEQYF
TRBV7-9	TRBJ2-3	-	few	TGTGCCAGCAGCTTAGATCCGGGGGGCTTTGGTACGCAGTATTTT	CASSLDPGGFGTQYF
TRBV10-2	TRBJ1-1	-	-	TGCGCCAGCAGGCTTCTACCGATTGATGAAGCTTTCTTT	CASRLLPIDEAFF
TRBV5-5	TRBJ2-1	-	-	TGTGCCAGCAGCCCGACTACCGCCCTTTACAATGAGCAGTTCTTC	CASSPTTALYNEQFF
TRBV20-1	TRBJ2-5	TRBD1	-	TGCAGTGCTAGACCGACAGGGTATGAGACCCAGTACTTC	CSARPTGYETQYF
TRBV12-3/TRBV12-4	TRBJ2-1	TRBD2	-	TGTGCCAGTCTCCCGACTAGCGGGCAATACAATGAGCAGTTCTTC	CASLPTSGQYNEQFF
TRBV12-3/TRBV12-4	TRBJ2-7	-	few	TGTGCCAGCAGTCCCGAATACGAGCAGTACTTC	CASSPEYEQYF
TRBV20-1	TRBJ2-1	-	-	TGCAGTGCTAGTCACTCCTACAATGAGCAGTTCTTC	CSASHSYNEQFF
TRBV12-3/TRBV12-4	TRBJ2-7	-	few	TGTGCCAGCAGTTTAGGGACTGCTACGACCCCCTACGAGCAGTACTTC	CASSLGTATTPYEQYF
TRBV18	TRBJ2-7	TRBD2	-	TGTGCCAGCTCACCTTCCGGGGGAGGGAGTTTACGCGAGCAGTACTTC	CASSPSGGGSLREQYF
TRBV5-1	TRBJ1-1	-	-	TGCGCCAGCAGCATGAAGAGTAACACTGAAGCTTTCTTT	CASSMKSNTEAFF
TRBV6-1	TRBJ1-2	-	-	TGTGCCAGCACTCCGGGCTATGGCTACACCTTC	CASTPGYGYTF
TRBV7-2	TRBJ1-1	-	few	TGTGCCAGCAGCTTAGGGGTTGGAGCTTTCTTT	CASSLGVGAFF
TRBV6-1	TRBJ2-7	-	-	TGTGCCAGCAGTGAAGTGGTGGTAGCCTACGAGCAGTACTTC	CASSEVVVAYEQYF
TRBV3-1	TRBJ1-1	-	few	TGTGCCAGCAGCCAAGGACACGCCGCTGAAGCTTTCTTT	CASSQGHAAEAFF
TRBV20-1	TRBJ2-3	TRBD2	few	TGCAGTGCTAGAGATTCCCTAGCGGGCACAGATACGCAGTATTTT	CSARDSLAGTDTQYF
TRBV5-1	TRBJ1-6	-	-	TGCGCCAGCAGCTTGGGATTGACGAGTAATTCACCCCTCCACTTT	CASSLGLTSNSPLHF
TRBV2	TRBJ1-6	-	few	TGTGCCAGCAGCCCGGACAGAGTTAATTCACCCCTCCACTTT	CASSPDRVNSPLHF
TRBV12-3/TRBV12-4	TRBJ1-1	-	-	TGTGCCAGCAGTTTCCCCGGGAAGATAGGCACTGAAGCTTTCTTT	CASSFPGKIGTEAFF
TRBV5-5	TRBJ2-3	-	few	TGTGCCAGCAGCTTGGGTACGGGGGGCGGAGGCACAGATACGCAGTATTTT	CASSLGTGGGGTDTQYF
TRBV5-6	TRBJ2-3	-	few	TGTGCCAGCAGCTTGTACGGAGGAACAGATACGCAGTATTTT	CASSLYGGTDTQYF
TRBV5-1	TRBJ2-3	-	-	TGCGCCAGCAGCCTACGGACAGTTAGCACAGATACGCAGTATTTT	CASSLRTVSTDTQYF
TRBV20-1	TRBJ1-6	-	-	TGCAGTGCTGGCGGGAGACCTCTTCGTAATTCACCCCTCCACTTT	CSAGGRPLRNSPLHF
TRBV10-3	TRBJ2-7	-	few	TGTGCCATCAGTGAGTGGGACACCCCCTACGAGCAGTACTTC	CAISEWDTPYEQYF
TRBV4-3	TRBJ2-5	TRBD2	few	TGCGCCAGCAGCCCGACGACTAGCGCTCAAGAGACCCAGTACTTC	CASSPTTSAQETQYF
TRBV9	TRBJ2-1	-	few	TGTGCCAGCAGCGTTCTAGCGTCGAGCTCCTACAATGAGCAGTTCTTC	CASSVLASSSYNEQFF